One sample yielded the 3 T cell receptor beta chains listed below, sequenced in a study of T-cell memory formation after mild COVID-19. In TCRdb, the 5' RACE reads were re-called with MiXCR into one record per CDR3 protein. The sample consists of approximately 290,000 distinct CDR3 sequences, 15% of them appearing once. Material: PBMCs or a T cell subset sorted from them (not recorded which). All receptors derive from a man between 18 and 35 years old who had mild COVID-19 (a few samples of this study predate the infection). Cell type and time point are not known.

This clonotype was counted only a few times. V usage is TRBV6-5 and J usage is TRBJ1-6; D unclear. From germline, CDR1 is MNHEY and CDR2 SVGAGI. This CDR3 comprises 13 residues. V lost 6 bases to trimming and J lost 6 bases, with 9 bases between them. The CDR3 region is CASRKGFNSPLHF. CDR3 coding DNA: TGTGCCAGCAGGAAGGGTTTTAATTCACCCCTCCACTTT.

The chain links TRBV7-9 to TRBJ2-7; D might be TRBD2 (6 bases). Germline V gene sequence: CDR1 SEHNR, CDR2 FQNEAQ (reference sequence). The CDR3 is 14 residues long. Trimming pared 0 bases from V and 6 bases from J, leaving 12 bases between. The CDR3 spells CASSLAAVGGEQYF. The CDR3 bases are TGTGCCAGCAGCTTAGCGGCGGTGGGGGGCGAGCAGTACTTC.

V usage is TRBV27 and J usage is TRBJ2-7, with D maybe TRBD1 (5 bases). The CDR3 is made up of 16 amino acids. The germline V gene has CDR1 MNHEY and CDR2 SMNVEV (reference sequence). V gave up 6 bases and J gave up 1 base, with 19 bases separating them. In DNA form, the CDR3 reads TGTGCCAGCAGACCCGCGGCAGGGCGTGGGTCCTACGAGCAGTACGTC. It is translated as CASRPAAGRGSYEQYV.